Listed below are T cell receptor beta chains from one sample, sequenced in a study of shared clonotypes between healthy human individuals. The assay was immunoSEQ multiplex PCR, and TCRdb's table has in-frame clones only and misses some. The sample holds a few million clones, 85% to 95% seen once. The sample consisted of naive CD8+ T cells from PBMCs. Receptors originate from a man aged 18 to 30 in good health. Some clones in this sample may be carry-over from other donors' samples. The CDR3 runs from the conserved cysteine through the conserved F or W. D genes are given only for firm matches. Size values are once, few and many counts, or a class for expanded clones, and some rows have none.

>NA|NA|TRBJ1-5|TRBV2
CASSAGVDQPQHF
TGTGCCAGCAGCGCAGGGGTTGATCAGCCCCAGCATTTT
>NA|NA|TRBJ1-2|TRBV15
CATSRGQEGNYGYTF
TGTGCCACCAGCAGAGGCCAAGAGGGGAACTATGGCTACACCTTC
>NA|TRBD2|TRBJ2-7|TRBV13
CASSSPSGGGRRGEQYF
TGTGCCAGCAGCTCGCCGTCTGGGGGAGGGCGGAGGGGCGAGCAGTACTTC
>NA|NA|TRBJ2-2|TRBV9
CASSVEGTGKVRTGELFF
TGTGCCAGCAGCGTAGAGGGGACGGGGAAGGTGAGGACCGGGGAGCTGTTTTTT
>NA|NA|TRBJ2-7|TRBV27
CASSLGAKISGEQYF
TGTGCCAGCAGTTTAGGGGCCAAGATCTCCGGCGAGCAGTACTTC
>NA|NA|TRBJ1-2|TRBV7-9
CASSPVLQGGDIYGYTF
TGTGCCAGCAGTCCCGTACTACAGGGCGGCGACATCTATGGCTACACCTTC
>NA|NA|TRBJ2-5|TRBV23-1
CASSQPKTPPTGAWQTQYF
TGCGCCAGCAGTCAACCAAAAACCCCTCCGACGGGGGCATGGCAGACCCAGTACTTC
>NA|NA|TRBJ2-7|TRBV28
CASSLALFSYEQYF
TGTGCCAGCAGTTTGGCACTATTCTCCTACGAGCAGTACTTC
>NA|TRBD1|TRBJ2-7|TRBV9
CASSTGGNYEQYF
TGTGCCAGCAGCACAGGGGGGAACTACGAGCAGTACTTC
>NA|NA|TRBJ2-7|TRBV5-1
CASSESHDPTYEQYF
TGCGCCAGCAGCGAAAGCCACGACCCTACCTACGAGCAGTACTTC
>NA|NA|TRBJ2-2|TRBV5-1
CASSTGLTGELFF
TGCGCCAGCAGCACGGGACTCACCGGGGAGCTGTTTTTT
>NA|NA|TRBJ2-7|TRBV28
CASSLSGNGEQYF
TGTGCCAGCAGTTTGTCTGGGAATGGCGAGCAGTACTTC
>NA|NA|TRBJ2-1|TRBV7-9
CASSRKDEQFF
TGTGCCAGCAGCCGAAAAGATGAGCAGTTCTTC
>NA|TRBD2|TRBJ2-7|TRBV27
CASSPLAGGTLLYEQYF
TGTGCCAGCAGCCCACTAGCGGGAGGAACCCTTTTGTACGAGCAGTACTTC
>once|TRBD2|TRBJ2-3|TRBV2
CASKGTSGTTSTDTQYF
TGTGCCAGCAAAGGGACTAGCGGGACGACGAGCACAGATACGCAGTATTTT
>NA|TRBD2|TRBJ2-5|TRBV4-1
CASSQGLGGGSETQYF
TGCGCCAGCAGCCAGGGCCTCGGGGGGGGATCAGAGACCCAGTACTTC
>NA|NA|TRBJ2-7|TRBV30
CAWSVGIPGEQYF
TGTGCCTGGAGTGTGGGTATCCCCGGCGAGCAGTACTTC
>NA|NA|TRBJ1-2|TRBV27
CASSSLPPGARRARDGYTF
TGTGCCAGCAGTTCTCTTCCTCCCGGCGCCAGGAGAGCTAGGGATGGCTACACCTTC
>NA|TRBD2|TRBJ2-1|TRBV27
CASSQGTSGSIYNEQFF
TGTGCCAGCAGCCAGGGGACTAGCGGGAGTATCTACAATGAGCAGTTCTTC
>NA|NA|TRBJ2-5|TRBV7-9
CASSLHEEQYF
TGTGCCAGCAGCCTTCATGAAGAGCAGTACTTC
>NA|NA|TRBJ2-4|TRBV15
CATSRFPRGIQYF
TGTGCCACCAGCAGATTCCCCAGGGGAATTCAGTACTTC
>NA|NA|TRBJ2-5|TRBV27
CASSSWTVAKTQYF
TGTGCCAGCAGTTCCTGGACAGTCGCGAAGACCCAGTACTTC
>NA|NA|TRBJ1-3|TRBV6-1
CARRTATSGNTIYF
TGTGCCAGACGGACCGCCACCTCTGGAAACACCATATATTTT
>NA|NA|TRBJ2-6|TRBV7-2
CASSLVRNGPSGANVLTF
TGTGCCAGCAGCTTAGTGAGAAACGGTCCCTCTGGGGCCAACGTCCTGACTTTC
>NA|TRBD2|TRBJ2-1|TRBV7-3
CASSSTAGEQFF
TGTGCCAGCAGCTCAACAGCGGGAGAGCAGTTCTTC
>NA|TRBD2|TRBJ2-3|TRBV2
CASSGVAGGPGDTQYF
TGTGCCAGCAGTGGCGTTGCGGGAGGGCCTGGGGATACGCAGTATTTT
>once|TRBD1|TRBJ2-5|TRBV10-3
CAISASLGQQETQYF
TGTGCCATCAGCGCTTCCCTGGGACAGCAAGAGACCCAGTACTTC
>NA|NA|TRBJ2-7|TRBV4-1
CASSHGGGEYEQYF
TGCGCCAGCAGCCATGGAGGGGGCGAATACGAGCAGTACTTC
>NA|TRBD1|TRBJ1-2|TRBV5-6
CASSGQGRHGYTF
TGTGCCAGCAGCGGACAGGGTAGACATGGCTACACCTTC